This T cell receptor (beta chain) was recorded in a study of blood T cell repertoires in COVID-19. On the study more broadly: Both acute and convalescent COVID-19 samples were obtained from the United States, Italy and Spain.

Only in-frame clones appear in the TCRdb table, and some are missing; sequencing was by immunoSEQ multiplex PCR. In the table there are approximately 92,000 clones, around 85% of which are singletons. V gave up 4 bases and J gave up 1 base, with 17 bases separating them. Per the germline V gene, CDR1 is SGHRS and CDR2 is YFSETQ. The CDR3 is made up of 16 amino acids. The rearrangement uses TRBV5-1 and TRBJ1-1, with D hard to call. Sequencing input: peripheral blood. The TCR comes from a man aged 45-60 years with acute or convalescent COVID-19. The DNA for the CDR3 is TGCGCCAGCAGCCCCAAAATAGACCAGGAGAACACTGAAGCTTTCTTT. It specifies CASSPKIDQENTEAFF.